Below, 15 T cell receptor beta chains from the same sample are listed, as sequenced in a study of tumor-infiltrating lymphocytes in primary liver carcinoma. Total RNA and DNA came together from around 20-30 mg of bulk tissue without cell sorting. Synthesis of TCR beta cDNA was carried out from 450 to 500 ng total RNA with a constant-region primer. For TCR beta, libraries were produced by three nested multiplex PCR rounds using slightly modified ARM-PCR. A C-beta reverse primer and TRBV1-TRBV30 forward primers served in each of the first two PCR rounds, at ten to eleven cycles apiece. TCRdb analysed the multiplex PCR reads with MiXCR anew, one entry per CDR3 protein. The sample carries about 99,000 distinct CDR3 sequences, more than 60% recorded once. The sample was liver tumor tissue from sampling region 5. Subset: tumor region T5, tumor centre. The receptors come from a woman aged 55-75 years with primary liver carcinoma and hepatitis B virus infection.

This clonotype ranks as medium-sized. The chain recombines TRBV4-1 with TRBJ2-5; 13 bases are shared with TRBD2. The V and J ends lost 1 base and 2 bases, in that order; junction bases with no gene match: 4. This CDR3 is 17 amino acids long. Per germline, CDR1 MGHRA and CDR2 YSYEKL. CDR3 DNA sequence: TGCGCCAGCAGCCAAGGGGGACTAGCGGGGCTACAAGAGACCCAGTACTTC. It translates to CASSQGGLAGLQETQYF.

As to this clonotype: As the CDR3 is not closed by the conserved phenylalanine or tryptophan, this likely results from a read error. V is TRBV11-2 and J is TRBJ1-1; a weak D match, TRBD1 (6 bases). Per the germline V gene, CDR1 is SGHAT and CDR2 is FQNNGV. V lost 10 bases, J lost 1 base, and 19 bases lay in between. The CDR3 runs 15 residues. CDR3 sequence reads: CANILDRGTNTEAFI. In nucleotides, the CDR3 is TGTGCCAACATCTTAGATAGGGGGACGAACACTGAAGCTTTCATT.

There are many counts of this clonotype. This chain connects TRBV6-5 to TRBJ1-1; D remains ambiguous. Germline V gene lookup returns CDR1 MNHEY and CDR2 SVGAGI. Trimming took 5 bases from V and 1 from J, leaving 5 bases between them. The CDR3 is made up of 12 amino acids. CDR3 sequence (DNA): TGTGCCAGCAGTCGCACGAACACTGAAGCTTTCTTT. Translating gives CASSRTNTEAFF.

This clonotype has more than one count but fewer than ten. The rearrangement uses TRBV20-1 and TRBJ2-7; maybe TRBD2 (6 bases). Trimming cost V 8 bases and J 3 bases, with 14 bases left between them. There are 12 residues in the CDR3. Germline V gene lookup returns CDR1 DFQATT and CDR2 SNEGSKA (reference sequence). The CDR3 bases are TGCAGTCCAGACCTAGCGAACTACGAGCAGTACTTC. It encodes CSPDLANYEQYF.

The rearrangement uses TRBV6-1 and TRBJ2-1, with TRBD2 matching 7 bases. V lost 5 bases to trimming and J lost 4 bases; unmatched junction nucleotides: 23. This CDR3 is built from 20 residues. Germline CDR1 is MNHNS and CDR2 is SASEGT. The CDR3 DNA is TGTGCCAGCAGTCGAACGCGGGGGACCCCAGGTCTTAAACGGTACAATGAGCAGTTCTTC. Translation: CASSRTRGTPGLKRYNEQFF.

This clonotype showed up many times. The V and J genes are TRBV6-5 and TRBJ2-7; TRBD1 aligns across 7 bases. Germline assignment: CDR1 MNHEY and CDR2 SVGAGI. The trim removed 4 bases at V and 1 base at J, leaving 7 bases unmatched. This CDR3 region has 15 residues. CDR3 DNA: TGTGCCAGCAGTTCTCCGACAGGGCGTTCCTACGAGCAGTACTTC. Amino acids: CASSSPTGRSYEQYF.

This clonotype has a count of ten or more. V and J are TRBV28 and TRBJ1-1; D remains ambiguous. Germline V CDR1 and CDR2: MDHEN, SYDVKM. Trimming removed 4 bases from V and 5 bases from J, with 17 bases in between. The CDR3 sequence is 15 residues long. The CDR3 here is CASSSAPPAGTEAFF. The CDR3 nucleotides read TGTGCCAGCAGTTCCGCCCCTCCCGCGGGTACTGAAGCTTTCTTT.

In its sample, this clonotype was seen many times. The chain links TRBV6-5 to TRBJ2-2, with 8 nucleotides matching TRBD1. The CDR3 contains 15 residues. CDR1 is MNHEY and CDR2 is SVGAGI in the germline V gene. Unmatched junction bases numbered 5, after V lost 6 bases and J lost 2 bases. The CDR3 DNA is TGTGCCAGCAGAAGAGACAGGGGTAACACCGGGGAGCTGTTTTTT. Its translation: CASRRDRGNTGELFF.

Note on this clonotype: A read error is possible here, since a much larger clone lies one base away. The rearrangement joins TRBV5-1 to TRBJ2-7, with D possibly TRBD2 on 6 matching bases. The CDR3 has 15 amino acids. From germline, CDR1 is SGHRS and CDR2 YFSETQ. CDR3 loop: CATSLAGGTAYEQYF. In DNA form, the CDR3 reads TGCGCCACCAGCTTGGCTGGCGGGACCGCCTACGAGCAGTACTTC.

As to this clonotype: The junction differs from germline at one of its ends, possibly a read error. V is TRBV28 and J is TRBJ1-5, with no clear D. CDR1 and CDR2 (germline): MDHEN, SYDVKM. CDR3 length equals 10 residues. In DNA, the CDR3 is TGTGCTAGCAGTTTTGGGCCCCAGCGTTTT. It is translated as CASSFGPQRF.

This clonotype was detected many times. CDR3 nucleotide sequence: TGCGCCAGCAGCCGACAGGGCAGGAGTGAAAAACTGTTTTTT. Amino acid sequence: CASSRQGRSEKLFF. J is TRBJ1-4 and V is TRBV10-2; 7 bases map to TRBD1. The V segment lost 6 bases and the J segment 7 bases; nucleotides outside the gene matches: 8. The CDR3 extends over 14 amino acids. The germline CDR1 and CDR2 sequences are WSHSY and SAAADI.

Remarks on this clonotype: At one of its ends the junction is not consistent with the germline gene, which may arise from a read error. The gene calls are TRBV24-1 and TRBJ2-7, with D possibly being TRBD1 or TRBD2 (5 bases each). The CDR3 is 16 residues long. CDR1 and CDR2 from the germline V gene are KGHDR and SFDVKD. CDR3 amino acids: CDTSGPGHYPTYEQYF. The DNA of the CDR3 is TGTGACACCAGTGGCCCGGGGCATTACCCAACCTACGAGCAGTACTTC.

A remark on this clonotype: A junction boundary mismatches the germline segment, possibly from a read error. The chain couples TRBV5-6 to TRBJ2-1; D perhaps matches TRBD1 (6 bases). The germline gives CDR1 SGHDT, CDR2 YYEEEE. There are 17 residues in the CDR3. Here the CDR3 reads CATWATGKERSYNERFF. The CDR3 nucleotides are TGTGCCACCTGGGCAACAGGGAAGGAAAGATCCTACAATGAGCGGTTCTTC. The full variable domain, with the rest looked up from reference TRBV5-6 and TRBJ2-1, is DAGVTQSPTHLIKTRGQQVTLRCSPKSGHDTVSWYQQALGQGPQFIFQYYEEEERQRGNFPDRFSGHQFPNYSSELNVNALLLGDSALYLCATWATGKERSYNERFFGPGTRLTVL.

Remarks on this clonotype: Given the absence of the conserved phenylalanine or tryptophan at the CDR3 end, a read error is likely. The V and J genes are TRBV11-1 and TRBJ2-7, with 8 bases fitting TRBD1. There are 13 residues in the CDR3. The V gene's germline CDR1 is SGHAT and CDR2 FQDESV (reference sequence). The CDR3 loop is CAISPRTGNEQYY. CDR3 coding DNA: TGTGCCATCAGCCCAAGGACAGGGAACGAGCAGTACTAC.

With respect to this clonotype: The junction shows a germline mismatch at one end, possibly a read error. The chain combines TRBV11-2 with TRBJ2-3; TRBD2 agrees at 9 bases. CDR1 and CDR2 from the germline V gene are SGHAT and FQNNGV. The CDR3 length is 20 residues. CDR3 region: CASSLRGLAGLRVRTYTEYF. In DNA, the CDR3 is TGTGCCAGCAGCTTAAGGGGCCTAGCGGGATTGAGAGTCCGCACATATACGGAGTACTTT. Together with reference TRBV11-2 and TRBJ2-3, the CDR3 gives the full variable domain: EAGVAQSPRYKIIEKRQSVAFWCNPISGHATLYWYQQILGQGPKLLIQFQNNGVVDDSQLPKDRFSAERLKGVDSTLKIQPAKLEDSAVYLCASSLRGLAGLRVRTYTEYFGPGTRLTVL.